The T cell receptor beta chain under discussion was sequenced for a study of shared clonotypes between healthy human individuals. Study overall: Each donor had three CD4 naive, three CD4 memory, two CD8 naive and one CD8 memory plate.

Positive CCR7 selection of CD45RO-negative cells yielded the naive CD8 cells, and terminally differentiated effector memory CD45RA+ cells were excluded. Method: immunoSEQ multiplex PCR; TCRdb's copy keeps in-frame clones and lacks some. This table has about 610,000 clones, approximately 96% appearing once. The length of the CDR3 is 16 residues. Germline CDR1 reads MNHNS; CDR2 reads SASEGT. Trimming stripped 1 base from V and 6 bases from J, with 15 bases between. The material sequenced was naive CD8+ T cells sorted from blood. The receptor comes from a woman aged 25 to 39 in good health. This sequence joins TRBV6-1 and TRBJ2-2; no firm D call. This chain's CDR3 is CASSEGVTPIPGELFF. CDR3 DNA sequence: TGTGCCAGCAGTGAAGGTGTGACCCCCATACCCGGGGAGCTGTTTTTT.